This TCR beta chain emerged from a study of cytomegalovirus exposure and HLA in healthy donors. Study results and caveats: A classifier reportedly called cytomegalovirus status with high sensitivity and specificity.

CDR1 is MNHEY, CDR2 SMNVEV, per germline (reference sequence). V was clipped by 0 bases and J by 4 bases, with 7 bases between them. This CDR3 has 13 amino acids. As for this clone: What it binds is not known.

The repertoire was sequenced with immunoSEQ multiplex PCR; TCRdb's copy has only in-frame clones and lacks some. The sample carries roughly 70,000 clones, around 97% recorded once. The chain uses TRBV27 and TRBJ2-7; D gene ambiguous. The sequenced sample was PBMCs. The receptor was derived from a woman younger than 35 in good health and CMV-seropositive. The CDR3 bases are TGTGCCAGCAGTTTATCTAGGCGGTACGAGCAGTACTTC. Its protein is CASSLSRRYEQYF.